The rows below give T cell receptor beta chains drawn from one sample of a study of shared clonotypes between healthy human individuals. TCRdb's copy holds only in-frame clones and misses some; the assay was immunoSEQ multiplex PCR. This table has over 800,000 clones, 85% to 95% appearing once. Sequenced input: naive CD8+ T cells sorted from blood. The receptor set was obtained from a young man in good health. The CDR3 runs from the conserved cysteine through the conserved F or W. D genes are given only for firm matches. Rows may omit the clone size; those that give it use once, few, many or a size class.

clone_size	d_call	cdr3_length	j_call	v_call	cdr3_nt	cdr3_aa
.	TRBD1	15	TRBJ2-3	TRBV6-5	TGTGCCAGCAGTTTTTCCGGGACAGGCACAGATACGCAGTATTTT	CASSFSGTGTDTQYF
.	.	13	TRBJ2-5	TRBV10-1	TGCGCCAGCAGTGACACAGTCCAAGAGACCCAGTACTTC	CASSDTVQETQYF
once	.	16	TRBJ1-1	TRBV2	TGTGCCAGCAGTGAAGGGATGGGGGCAAGGAACACTGAAGCTTTCTTT	CASSEGMGARNTEAFF
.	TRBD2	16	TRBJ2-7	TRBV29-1	TGCAGCGTGGACGGGACTAGCGGAAACCCGTCCTACGAGCAGTACTTC	CSVDGTSGNPSYEQYF
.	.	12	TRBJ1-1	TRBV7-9	TGTGCCAGCAGCTTAGGTTTCACTGAAGCTTTCTTT	CASSLGFTEAFF
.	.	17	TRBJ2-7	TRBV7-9	TGTGCCAGCAGCAGTGAGGGTTCGGGTGAGGACTCCTACGAGCAGTACTTC	CASSSEGSGEDSYEQYF
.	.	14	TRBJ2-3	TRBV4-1	TGCGCCAGCAGAGGACAGACTAGCACAGATACGCAGTATTTT	CASRGQTSTDTQYF
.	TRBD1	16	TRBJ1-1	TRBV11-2	TGTGCCAGCAGCTCCCGCGGGACAGGCCCTGGGACTGAAGCTTTCTTT	CASSSRGTGPGTEAFF
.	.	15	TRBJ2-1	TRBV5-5	TGTGCCAGCAGCCCCTGGGTCTGGATATATGATGAGCAGTTCTTC	CASSPWVWIYDEQFF
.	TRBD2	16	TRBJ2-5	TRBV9	TGTGCCAGCAGCGTAGGGTTAGCGGGAGTTGGCGAGACCCAGTACTTC	CASSVGLAGVGETQYF
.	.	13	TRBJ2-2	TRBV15	TGTGCCACCGAAGCCGCCGACACCGGGGAGCTGTTTTTT	CATEAADTGELFF
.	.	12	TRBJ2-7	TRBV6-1	TGTGCCAGCAGCAAGTCTTTTAACGAGCAGTACTTC	CASSKSFNEQYF
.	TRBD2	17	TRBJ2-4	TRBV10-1	TGCGCCAGCAAAGTATGGGAGGGGAAACTAGCCAAAAACATTCAGTACTTC	CASKVWEGKLAKNIQYF
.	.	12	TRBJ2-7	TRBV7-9	TGTGCCAGCAGCTTTGAGGGGGACGAGCAGTACTTC	CASSFEGDEQYF
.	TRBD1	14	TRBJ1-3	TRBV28	TGTGCCAGCAGTAAGGGGACAGCTGGAAACACCATATATTTT	CASSKGTAGNTIYF
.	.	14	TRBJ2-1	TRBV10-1	TGCGCCAGCAGTGAGTCCGTTAGGTACAATGAGCAGTTCTTC	CASSESVRYNEQFF
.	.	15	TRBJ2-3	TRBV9	TGTGCCAGCAGCGTAGAAGGGACGAGCACAGATACGCAGTATTTT	CASSVEGTSTDTQYF
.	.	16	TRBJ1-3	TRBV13	TGTGCCAGCAGCCTGCCTTCTACAGCCTCTGGAAACACCATATATTTT	CASSLPSTASGNTIYF
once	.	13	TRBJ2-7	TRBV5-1	TGCGCCAGCAGCCCCCCCACCAAATACGAGCAGTACTTC	CASSPPTKYEQYF
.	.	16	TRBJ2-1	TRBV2	TGTGCCAGCAGTGTCCAGGTAGGGAGCTCCTACAATGAGCAGTTCTTC	CASSVQVGSSYNEQFF
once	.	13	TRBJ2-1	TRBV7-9	TGTGCCAGCAGCTTGACGCTGAACAATGAGCAGTTCTTC	CASSLTLNNEQFF
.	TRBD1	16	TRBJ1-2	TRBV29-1	TGCAGCGTTGCCCCGGGACAGGGGCTCCCTGCCTATGGCTACACCTTC	CSVAPGQGLPAYGYTF
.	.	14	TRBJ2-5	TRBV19	TGTGCCAGTAGTATAGTGGCAGGGCAAGAGACCCAGTACTTC	CASSIVAGQETQYF
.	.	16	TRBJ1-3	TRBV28	TGTGCCAGCAGTGATGCATTCCGTGACGGAGGAAACACCATATATTTT	CASSDAFRDGGNTIYF
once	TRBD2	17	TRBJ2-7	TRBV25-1	TGTGCCAGCAGTGCACGCCCGGGACTAGCGGTACCTTACGAGCAGTACTTC	CASSARPGLAVPYEQYF
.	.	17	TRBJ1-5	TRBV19	TGTGCCAGTACCTTAGTCAAGGTTGGTTATGACAATCAGCCCCAGCATTTT	CASTLVKVGYDNQPQHF
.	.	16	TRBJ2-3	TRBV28	TGTGCCAGCAGTTTTTCCTGGGAGTTACCCACAGATACGCAGTATTTT	CASSFSWELPTDTQYF
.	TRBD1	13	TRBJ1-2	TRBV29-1	TGCAGCGGTTCTTCGGACAGGGGCTATGGCTACACCTTC	CSGSSDRGYGYTF
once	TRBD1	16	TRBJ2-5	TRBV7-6	TGTGCCAGCAGCCACCCGCGGGACAGGGTGGGAGAGACCCAGTACTTC	CASSHPRDRVGETQYF
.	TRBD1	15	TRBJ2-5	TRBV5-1	TGCGCCAGCAGATCTGACAGGGCAGGTTTGGAGACCCAGTACTTC	CASRSDRAGLETQYF
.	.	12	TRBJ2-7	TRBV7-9	TGTGCCAGCAGCTTGTCTACCTACGAGCAGTACTTC	CASSLSTYEQYF
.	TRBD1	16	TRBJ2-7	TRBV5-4	TGTGCCAGCAGAAAGAATGACAGGGGCCAGTGGACCGAGCAGTACTTC	CASRKNDRGQWTEQYF
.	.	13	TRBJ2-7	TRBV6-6	TGTGCCAGCAGTTATGGCTTAGATTACGAGCAGTACTTC	CASSYGLDYEQYF
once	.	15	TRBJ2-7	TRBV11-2	TGTGCCAGCAGTTTGGGGGCAGGGTCTTCCTACGAGCAGTACTTC	CASSLGAGSSYEQYF
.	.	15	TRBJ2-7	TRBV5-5	TGTGCCAGCAGCTTGGCCGCATATTCGGGGAACGAGCAGTACTTC	CASSLAAYSGNEQYF
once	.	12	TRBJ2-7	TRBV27	TGTGCCAGCAGTTCATACGAGAACGAGCAGTACTTC	CASSSYENEQYF
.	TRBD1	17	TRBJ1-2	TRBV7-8	TGTGCCAGCAGCTTAGACCCCCGGGACAGCGAAAACTATGGCTACACCTTC	CASSLDPRDSENYGYTF
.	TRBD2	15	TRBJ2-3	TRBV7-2	TGTGCCAGCGGGGGGCCAGCGGGAGGGCCAGATACGCAGTATTTT	CASGGPAGGPDTQYF
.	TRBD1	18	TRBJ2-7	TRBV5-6	TGTGCCAGCAGCCATCGTGCTTTGGACAGGGGGTCCCCCTACGAGCAGTACTTC	CASSHRALDRGSPYEQYF
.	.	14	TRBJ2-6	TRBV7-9	TGTGCCAGCAGCGTACTATTGGGGGCCAACGTCCTGACTTTC	CASSVLLGANVLTF
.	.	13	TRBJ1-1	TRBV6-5	TGTGCCAGCAGTGTGGGGACAAACGCTGAAGCTTTCTTT	CASSVGTNAEAFF
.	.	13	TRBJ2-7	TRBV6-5	TGTGCCAGCAGTTACTCGACGCCAGCCGTGCAGTACTTC	CASSYSTPAVQYF
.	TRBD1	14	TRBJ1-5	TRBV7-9	TGTGCCAGCAGCGCCGGACAGGGAAGTCAGCCCCAGCATTTT	CASSAGQGSQPQHF
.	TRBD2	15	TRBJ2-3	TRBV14	TGTGCCAGCAGCCAAGCCGAGCGGGAGACAGATACGCAGTATTTT	CASSQAERETDTQYF
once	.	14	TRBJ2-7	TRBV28	TGTGCCAGCAGTTTGGGGACTTACTCCTACGAGCAGTACTTC	CASSLGTYSYEQYF
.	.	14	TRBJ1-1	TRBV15	TGTGCCACCAATGGCCCCACCGGGTATACTGAAGCTTTCTTT	CATNGPTGYTEAFF
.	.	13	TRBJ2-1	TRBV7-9	TGTGCCAGCAGCCGAGGAGGGTTCAATGAGCAGTTCTTC	CASSRGGFNEQFF